Given below is one T cell receptor (beta chain) in context. Its cognate antigen is unknown. There are 14 residues in the CDR3. The germline V gene encodes CDR1 MGHRA and CDR2 YSYEKL. V was clipped by 1 base and J by 4 bases, with 10 bases between them. The source of the sample is a study of cytomegalovirus exposure and HLA in healthy donors. Regarding the study as a whole: Follow-up analysis seemed to connect common viral pathogens with several of the most significant clusters identified.

Primers included in the PCR were 60 Vbeta and 13 Jbeta primers. The repertoire was sequenced with immunoSEQ multiplex PCR; TCRdb's copy has only in-frame clones and lacks some. Of around 140,000 clones listed, roughly 80% are singletons. The sample comprised PBMCs. The rearrangement links TRBV4-1 to TRBJ2-5; a possible D gene is TRBD2 (6 bases). This sequence was found in a man between 40 and 49 years old in good health and CMV-seronegative. The CDR3 DNA reads as TGCGCCAGCAGCCAAGGTACTAGCCCAGAGACCCAGTACTTC. This translates into CASSQGTSPETQYF.